This T cell receptor (beta chain) comes out of a study of cytomegalovirus exposure and HLA in healthy donors. General study findings and limits: Across donors, sequencing depth was assumed by presence/absence analyses to be roughly uniform. HLA alleles showed associations with 16,951 TCR beta sequences in a later analysis, at a 0.05 false discovery rate. TCR beta V- and J-gene trimming was later associated with a missense DCLRE1C variant.

Germline lookup yields CDR1 SGHVS and CDR2 FNYEAQ. The length of the CDR3 is 15 residues. After removal of 5 bases from V and 0 bases from J, the junction contained 6 bases not matched to a gene. 13 Jbeta primers and 60 Vbeta primers were used for the PCR. Measured with immunoSEQ multiplex PCR; TCRdb has only the in-frame clones, and not every one. The sample records about 280,000 clones, about 87% being singletons. Concerning this clone: Its antigen is currently unknown.

This clonotype originated in a woman aged 18 to 35 in good health and CMV-seronegative. The sequencing sample was made of PBMCs. The chain carries TRBV7-6 and TRBJ1-1, with 7 bases fitting TRBD1. Written as DNA, the CDR3 is TGTGCCAGCAGCCCCTCGACAGGGTTGAACACTGAAGCTTTCTTT. It translates to CASSPSTGLNTEAFF. The full variable domain, rest sourced from reference TRBV7-6 and TRBJ1-1, is GAGVSQSPRYKVTKRGQDVALRCDPISGHVSLYWYRQALGQGPEFLTYFNYEAQQDKSGLPNDRFSAERPEGSISTLTIQRTEQRDSAMYRCASSPSTGLNTEAFFGQGTRLTVV.